This T cell receptor (beta chain) is drawn from a study of blood T cell repertoires in COVID-19. V gave up 5 bases and J gave up 7 bases; unmatched junction bases: 6. This CDR3 is built from 15 residues. Looked up from germline, CDR1 is MDHEN and CDR2 is SYDVKM. Clones were sequenced by immunoSEQ multiplex PCR, and TCRdb holds only the in-frame ones, with some missing. Of 390,000 or so clones in the sample, around 87% were seen once. The chain is built from TRBV28 and TRBJ1-6; the match to TRBD1 covers 9 bases. The material sequenced was peripheral blood. This clonotype was obtained from a woman in her twenties or thirties with COVID-19, enrolled during active disease. The CDR3 region is CASSPDRGTNSPLHF. CDR3 DNA: TGTGCCAGCAGTCCGGACAGGGGAACGAATTCACCCCTCCACTTT.